Listed below are T cell receptor beta chains from one sample, sequenced in a study of T cells in localized non-small cell lung cancer. Using immunoSEQ multiplex PCR, the repertoire was profiled, and TCRdb retains in-frame clones only, with some absent. The sample lists thousands of clones, roughly a fifth occurring once. The sequences come from lung tumor tissue, collected before any cancer treatment. The receptors stem from a male donor at least 60 years old with stage III squamous cell lung carcinoma. Each CDR3 is given with its conserved first and last residue. D genes are given only for firm matches. Rows may omit the clone size; those that give it use once, few, many or a size class.

d_gene: NA
abundance: NA
j_gene: TRBJ1-1
v_gene: TRBV12-5
CDR3aa: CASGPGTDTEAFF
CDR3nt: TGTGCTAGTGGTCCCGGCACGGACACTGAAGCTTTCTTT

d_gene: TRBD1
abundance: few
j_gene: TRBJ1-1
v_gene: TRBV7-7
CDR3aa: CASNSYRGQNTEAFF
CDR3nt: TGTGCCAGCAACTCCTACAGGGGCCAGAACACTGAAGCTTTCTTT

d_gene: TRBD1
abundance: NA
j_gene: TRBJ2-2
v_gene: TRBV18
CDR3aa: CASSPPPGQGATGELFF
CDR3nt: TGTGCCAGCTCACCGCCGCCGGGACAGGGAGCCACCGGGGAGCTGTTTTTT

d_gene: TRBD1
abundance: NA
j_gene: TRBJ1-1
v_gene: TRBV11-3
CDR3aa: CASSPDRGDTEAFF
CDR3nt: TGTGCCAGCAGCCCAGACAGGGGAGACACTGAAGCTTTCTTT

d_gene: TRBD1
abundance: hyperexpanded
j_gene: TRBJ2-3
v_gene: TRBV6-8
CDR3aa: CASSPGQETSTDTQYF
CDR3nt: TGTGCCAGCAGCCCCGGACAGGAGACTAGCACAGATACGCAGTATTTT

d_gene: NA
abundance: few
j_gene: TRBJ1-1
v_gene: TRBV6-8
CDR3aa: CASSYGPGTNTEAFF
CDR3nt: TGTGCCAGCAGTTACGGGCCGGGGACGAACACTGAAGCTTTCTTT

d_gene: TRBD1
abundance: NA
j_gene: TRBJ1-2
v_gene: TRBV29-1
CDR3aa: CSVGTGQGYGYTF
CDR3nt: TGCAGCGTTGGGACAGGGCAAGGCTATGGCTACACCTTC

d_gene: TRBD1
abundance: few
j_gene: TRBJ1-5
v_gene: TRBV6-8
CDR3aa: CASREPGGARQPQHF
CDR3nt: TGTGCCAGCAGGGAGCCAGGGGGCGCGAGGCAGCCCCAGCATTTT

d_gene: NA
abundance: few
j_gene: TRBJ2-5
v_gene: TRBV14
CDR3aa: CASSLTLTQETQYF
CDR3nt: TGTGCCAGCAGTTTGACACTAACACAAGAGACCCAGTACTTC

d_gene: NA
abundance: few
j_gene: TRBJ2-5
v_gene: TRBV6-8
CDR3aa: CASSFNQETQYF
CDR3nt: TGTGCCAGCAGTTTTAACCAAGAGACCCAGTACTTC

d_gene: NA
abundance: once
j_gene: TRBJ1-3
v_gene: TRBV19
CDR3aa: CASSIAANRVGNTIYF
CDR3nt: TGTGCCAGTAGTATAGCCGCTAACAGGGTCGGAAACACCATATATTTT

d_gene: NA
abundance: medium-sized
j_gene: TRBJ2-5
v_gene: TRBV11-3
CDR3aa: CASSPSGHPKETQYF
CDR3nt: TGTGCCAGCAGCCCATCGGGACACCCGAAAGAGACCCAGTACTTC

d_gene: NA
abundance: NA
j_gene: TRBJ2-5
v_gene: TRBV19
CDR3aa: CASSADRGETQYF
CDR3nt: TGTGCCAGTAGTGCGGACAGAGGGGAGACCCAGTACTTC

d_gene: TRBD1
abundance: few
j_gene: TRBJ1-3
v_gene: TRBV11-3
CDR3aa: CASSLYPGGSGNTIYF
CDR3nt: TGTGCCAGCAGCTTGTACCCAGGGGGCTCTGGAAACACCATATATTTT

d_gene: NA
abundance: NA
j_gene: TRBJ2-1
v_gene: TRBV29-1
CDR3aa: CSVEKPRPYNEQFF
CDR3nt: TGCAGCGTTGAAAAGCCCCGCCCCTACAATGAGCAGTTCTTC

d_gene: TRBD1
abundance: few
j_gene: TRBJ1-1
v_gene: TRBV11-3
CDR3aa: CASSLGTGVGNTEAFF
CDR3nt: TGTGCCAGCAGCTTGGGGACAGGGGTCGGGAACACTGAAGCTTTCTTT

d_gene: TRBD1
abundance: NA
j_gene: TRBJ1-6
v_gene: TRBV6-8
CDR3aa: CASSYTTGDNSPLHF
CDR3nt: TGTGCCAGCAGTTACACGACAGGGGATAATTCACCCCTCCACTTT

d_gene: TRBD1
abundance: large
j_gene: TRBJ1-5
v_gene: TRBV28
CDR3aa: CASSDRTGGIIKPQHF
CDR3nt: TGTGCCAGCAGTGACAGGACAGGGGGGATCATCAAGCCCCAGCATTTT

d_gene: NA
abundance: few
j_gene: TRBJ2-1
v_gene: TRBV23-1
CDR3aa: CASSQDFQDDEQFF
CDR3nt: TGCGCCAGCAGCCAAGATTTCCAGGATGATGAGCAGTTCTTC

d_gene: NA
abundance: large
j_gene: TRBJ1-1
v_gene: TRBV12-5
CDR3aa: CASGLIRANTEAFF
CDR3nt: TGTGCTAGTGGTTTGATAAGGGCGAACACTGAAGCTTTCTTT

d_gene: TRBD1
abundance: NA
j_gene: TRBJ1-1
v_gene: TRBV11-3
CDR3aa: CASSLTGGYNTEAFF
CDR3nt: TGTGCCAGCAGCCTCACAGGGGGCTACAACACTGAAGCTTTCTTT

d_gene: NA
abundance: NA
j_gene: TRBJ1-2
v_gene: TRBV19
CDR3aa: CASSKESGLTYGYTF
CDR3nt: TGTGCCAGTAGTAAAGAATCAGGGCTTACCTATGGCTACACCTTC